This T cell receptor (beta chain) was retrieved from a study of shared clonotypes between healthy human individuals. Study outcomes and limitations: Rarefaction showed sorted-subset sequencing was incomplete despite large depth.

In the case of this clone: The target antigen is unknown. The sample contains more than one DNA sequence encoding this CDR3.

All donors qualified as healthy HIV-negative adults and had experienced no recent acute infections or vaccinations. The V end was cut by 0 bases, the J end by 4 bases, with 10 bases between. This CDR3 comprises 14 residues. Germline lookup yields CDR1 SGHAT and CDR2 FQNNGV. Assay: immunoSEQ multiplex PCR; the TCRdb copy retains only in-frame clones and omits some. The table records around 2,000,000 clones, 85% to 95% of them present only once. The origin of this receptor is a man aged 18-30 years in good health. The chain has TRBV11-2 and TRBJ2-7, with D tentatively TRBD1 (5 bases). The sequenced sample consisted of naive CD4+ T cells sorted from blood. Noted subset: CD45RA+ positively selected. Written as DNA, the CDR3 is TGTGCCAGCAGCTTAGACAGGGTTTCATACGAGCAGTACTTC. Protein: CASSLDRVSYEQYF.